This T cell receptor (beta chain) was observed in a study of CD8+ T cells in alopecia areata. In the study overall: Tofacitinib dosing lasted 6 to 18 months, which was then followed by 6 months off drug. Findings and limits, study-wide: More clonal than normal scalp was lesional scalp, particularly alopecia totalis/universalis. Sequencing of scalp tissue also captures the resident alphabeta T cells of normal skin.

This clone was counted a few times. Its matching antigen is unknown. Collection of lesional scalp punch biopsies and peripheral blood was performed in alopecia areata patients. Isolated RNA was reverse transcribed into cDNA used as the sequencing template. The protocol was immunoSEQ multiplex PCR, while the TCRdb copy is restricted to in-frame clones and leaves out a portion. This sample has some 130,000 clones; more than 40% occur once, and the top ten carry about 19%. Germline loops: CDR1 SGHNT, CDR2 YYREEE (reference sequence). This CDR3 has 15 amino acids. Trimming took off 3 bases at V and 3 bases at J, with 15 bases between the two ends.

Sequencing used CD8+ T cells sorted from blood, obtained at week 0. The gene calls are TRBV5-4 and TRBJ2-5; D is unresolved. The TCR sequence derives from a human donor with alopecia areata. The CDR3 DNA sequence: TGTGCCAGCAGCTCCAGAGGTCATCAGGAAGAGACCCAGTACTTC. It encodes CASSSRGHQEETQYF.